This T cell receptor (beta chain) was recovered during a study of T cells in Graves' hyperthyroidism and ophthalmopathy. This clonotype was counted ten times or more. Antigen: not known. The V gene's germline CDR1 is SGHVS and CDR2 FQNEAQ. V shed 5 bases and J shed 2 bases, with 10 bases lying between them. This CDR3 is built from 13 residues. Findings and limits, study-wide: Most thyroid clonotypes expanded above 0.001 were also detected in blood.

The source material, RNA transcripts, was used to amplify TCR beta CDR3 regions. The study used the HTBI primer set for a first-round RT-PCR of the TCR CDR3. TCRdb re-called the multiplex PCR reads through MiXCR, storing one row per CDR3 protein. This sample has 450,000 to 700,000 distinct CDR3 sequences, with about half found just once. The sample was peripheral blood or thyroid tissue (not recorded which). The chain joins TRBV7-8 to TRBJ2-7; no clear D gene. The TCR originated in an adult woman with Graves' disease, either hyperthyroidism or ophthalmopathy (not recorded which). This CDR3 is CASSIIAPYEQYF. DNA of the CDR3: TGTGCCAGCAGCATCATAGCCCCCTACGAGCAGTACTTC.